These 6 T cell receptor beta chains originate from one sample sequenced in a study of T cell changes during pregnancy in multiple sclerosis. Here immunoSEQ multiplex PCR was the method, and the copy in TCRdb shows in-frame clones only, minus some. This sample has roughly 69,000 clones, with approximately 90% found just once. Sequenced material: peripheral blood, taken after pregnancy. The source of these receptors is a female donor with multiple sclerosis, enrolled in a pregnancy study.

This sequence joins TRBV4-2 and TRBJ2-5; 7 bases are shared with TRBD2. The CDR3 sequence is 20 residues long. Losses at the gene ends were 3 bases for V and 3 bases for J; bases not matched to a gene: 22. Germline V gene lookup returns CDR1 LGHNA and CDR2 YNFKEQ. CDR3 nucleotide sequence: TGTGCCAGCAGCCACCTCGGTCGAGCGGGACCAGATGGGGCCAAAGAGACCCAGTACTTC. This gives the protein CASSHLGRAGPDGAKETQYF.

J is TRBJ2-6 and V is TRBV28; 10 bases match TRBD1. V trimming: 8 bases; J trimming: 2 bases; junction bases outside the gene matches: 3. CDR3 length equals 15 residues. Germline CDR1 reads MDHEN; CDR2 reads SYDVKM. CDR3 region: CASLGQGAGANVLTF. The CDR3 nucleotides read TGTGCCAGCCTAGGACAGGGGGCTGGGGCCAACGTCCTGACTTTC.

The V gene is TRBV11-2, the J gene TRBJ1-2; no reliable D call. Deletions cut 3 bases from V and 8 bases from J, with 13 bases between. This CDR3 is built from 13 residues. Per germline, CDR1 SGHAT and CDR2 FQNNGV. For the CDR3, the DNA is TGTGCCAGCAGCTTGACCCGGGTGTCGGGCTACACCTTC. Its protein product is CASSLTRVSGYTF.

This chain connects TRBV4-1 to TRBJ1-1; 7 nucleotides agree with TRBD1. V lost 3 bases to trimming and J lost 0 bases; unmatched junction nucleotides: 13. CDR3 length equals 18 residues. Germline loops: CDR1 MGHRA, CDR2 YSYEKL. DNA for the CDR3: TGCGCCAGCAGCCACACCGGGCCAGGGGGTCCTCTGAACACTGAAGCTTTCTTT. Translated: CASSHTGPGGPLNTEAFF.

The chain uses TRBV5-1 and TRBJ2-1; 7 positions agree with TRBD2. CDR3 length: 15 residues. Germline CDR1 reads SGHRS; CDR2 reads YFSETQ. Unmatched junction bases numbered 10, after V lost 7 bases and J lost 3 bases. CDR3 DNA sequence: TGCGCCAGCTCCATTGGGGCGGGAGTCTACAATGAGCAGTTCTTC. Translated: CASSIGAGVYNEQFF.

This chain joins TRBV7-2 and TRBJ2-5; a weak D match, TRBD2 (5 bases). The CDR3 consists of 13 residues. V was trimmed by 5 bases and J by 4 bases, leaving 11 bases between them. In germline, CDR1 is SGHTA, CDR2 FQGNSA. CDR3 DNA: TGTGCCAGCAGCCCCGTCGAGGGAGAGACCCAGTACTTC. It codes for CASSPVEGETQYF.